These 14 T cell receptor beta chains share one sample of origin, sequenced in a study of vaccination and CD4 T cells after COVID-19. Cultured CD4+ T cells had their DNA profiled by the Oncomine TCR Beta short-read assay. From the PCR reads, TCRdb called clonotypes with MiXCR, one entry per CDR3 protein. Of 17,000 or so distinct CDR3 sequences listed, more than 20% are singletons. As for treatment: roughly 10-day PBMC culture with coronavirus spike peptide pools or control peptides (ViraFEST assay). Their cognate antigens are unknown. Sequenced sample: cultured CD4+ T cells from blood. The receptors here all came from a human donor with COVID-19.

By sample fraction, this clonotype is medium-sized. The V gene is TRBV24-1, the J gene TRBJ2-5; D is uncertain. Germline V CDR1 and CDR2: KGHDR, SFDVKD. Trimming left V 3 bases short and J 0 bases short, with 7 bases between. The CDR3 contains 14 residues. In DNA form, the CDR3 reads TGTGCCACCAGTGATAGGTCGGACCAAGAGACCCAGTACTTC. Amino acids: CATSDRSDQETQYF.

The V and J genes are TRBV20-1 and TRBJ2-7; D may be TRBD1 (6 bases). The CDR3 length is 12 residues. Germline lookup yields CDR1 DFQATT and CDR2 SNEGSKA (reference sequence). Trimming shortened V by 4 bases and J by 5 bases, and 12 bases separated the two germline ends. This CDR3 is CSAKQGKHEQYF. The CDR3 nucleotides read TGCAGTGCTAAGCAGGGGAAGCACGAGCAGTACTTC.

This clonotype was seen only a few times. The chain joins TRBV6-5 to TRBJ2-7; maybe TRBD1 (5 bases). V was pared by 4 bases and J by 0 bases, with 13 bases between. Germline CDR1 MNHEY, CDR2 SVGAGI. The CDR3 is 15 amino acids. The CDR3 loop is CASSLRGLSSYEQYF. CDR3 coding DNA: TGTGCCAGCAGTTTAAGGGGTCTATCCTCCTACGAGCAGTACTTC.

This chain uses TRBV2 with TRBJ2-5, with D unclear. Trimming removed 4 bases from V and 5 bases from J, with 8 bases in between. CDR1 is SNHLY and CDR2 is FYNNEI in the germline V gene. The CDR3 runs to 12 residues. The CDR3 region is CASSVLGETQYF. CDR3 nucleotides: TGTGCCAGCAGTGTTTTGGGTGAGACCCAGTACTTC.

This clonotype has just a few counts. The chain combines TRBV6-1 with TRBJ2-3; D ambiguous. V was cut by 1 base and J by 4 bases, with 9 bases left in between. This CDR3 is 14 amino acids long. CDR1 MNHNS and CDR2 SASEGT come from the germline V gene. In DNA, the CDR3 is TGTGCCAGCAGTGAAGGAAGGGTTCCAGATACGCAGTATTTT. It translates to CASSEGRVPDTQYF.

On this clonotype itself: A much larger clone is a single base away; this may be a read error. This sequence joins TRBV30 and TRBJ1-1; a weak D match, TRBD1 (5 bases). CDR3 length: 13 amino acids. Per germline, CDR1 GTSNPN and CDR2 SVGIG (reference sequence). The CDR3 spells CTWTAGPNTEAFF. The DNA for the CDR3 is TGTACCTGGACCGCAGGGCCGAACACTGAAGCTTTCTTT.

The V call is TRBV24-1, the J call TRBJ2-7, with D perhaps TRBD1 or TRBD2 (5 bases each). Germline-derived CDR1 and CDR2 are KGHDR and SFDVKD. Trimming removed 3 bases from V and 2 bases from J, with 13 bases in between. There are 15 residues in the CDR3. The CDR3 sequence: CATSDPRRGTYEQYF. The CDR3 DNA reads TGTGCCACCAGTGATCCCCGACGGGGCACCTACGAGCAGTACTTC.

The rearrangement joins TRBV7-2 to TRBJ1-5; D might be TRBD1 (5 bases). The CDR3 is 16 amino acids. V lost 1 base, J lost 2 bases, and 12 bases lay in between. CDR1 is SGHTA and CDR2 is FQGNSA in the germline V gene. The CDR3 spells CASSLVGGWGNQPQHF. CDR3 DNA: TGTGCCAGCAGCTTAGTCGGGGGGTGGGGCAATCAGCCCCAGCATTTT.

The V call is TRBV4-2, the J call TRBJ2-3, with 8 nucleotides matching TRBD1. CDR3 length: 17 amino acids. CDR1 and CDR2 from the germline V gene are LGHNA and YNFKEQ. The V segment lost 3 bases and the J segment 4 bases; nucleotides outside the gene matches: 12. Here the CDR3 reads CASSQQLTGGVPDTQYF. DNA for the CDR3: TGTGCCAGCAGCCAGCAATTAACAGGGGGTGTTCCAGATACGCAGTATTTT.

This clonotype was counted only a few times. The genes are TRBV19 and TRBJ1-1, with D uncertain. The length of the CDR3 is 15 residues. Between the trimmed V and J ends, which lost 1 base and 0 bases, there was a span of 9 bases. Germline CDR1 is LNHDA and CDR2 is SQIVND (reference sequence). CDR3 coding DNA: TGTGCCAGTAGTATAGTTCAGGCCATGAACACTGAAGCTTTCTTT. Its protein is CASSIVQAMNTEAFF. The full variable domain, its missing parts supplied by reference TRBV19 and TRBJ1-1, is DGGITQSPKYLFRKEGQNVTLSCEQNLNHDAMYWYRQDPGQGLRLIYYSQIVNDFQKGDIAEGYSVSREKKESFPLTVTSAQKNPTAFYLCASSIVQAMNTEAFFGQGTRLTVV.

CDR3 region: CSAMAILTDTQYF. For the CDR3, the DNA is TGCAGTGCTATGGCCATCCTCACAGATACGCAGTATTTT. The gene calls are TRBV20-1 and TRBJ2-3; D remains unclear. This CDR3 is built from 13 residues. V lost 4 bases and J lost 2, with 10 bases in between. Germline CDR1 is DFQATT and CDR2 is SNEGSKA (reference sequence).

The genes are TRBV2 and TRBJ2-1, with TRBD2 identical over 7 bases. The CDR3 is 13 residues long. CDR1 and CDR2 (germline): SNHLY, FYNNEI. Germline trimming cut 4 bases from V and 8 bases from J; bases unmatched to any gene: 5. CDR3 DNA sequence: TGTGCCAGCAGTGGGACTAGAGTTGATGAGCAGTTCTTC. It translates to CASSGTRVDEQFF.

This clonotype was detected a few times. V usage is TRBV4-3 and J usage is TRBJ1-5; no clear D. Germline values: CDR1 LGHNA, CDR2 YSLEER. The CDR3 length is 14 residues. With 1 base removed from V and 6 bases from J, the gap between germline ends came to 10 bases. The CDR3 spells CASSQVGMGQPQHF. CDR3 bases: TGCGCCAGCAGCCAAGTTGGAATGGGTCAGCCCCAGCATTTT.

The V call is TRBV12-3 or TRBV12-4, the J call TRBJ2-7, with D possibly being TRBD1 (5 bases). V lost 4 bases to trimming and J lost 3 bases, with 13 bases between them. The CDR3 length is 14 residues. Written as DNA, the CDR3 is TGTGCCAGCAGTTCCAGTACCCAGGGCTACGAGCAGTACTTC. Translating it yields CASSSSTQGYEQYF.